The clone carrying this T cell receptor (beta chain) has only a few counts. The data are from a study of T cells in Graves' hyperthyroidism and ophthalmopathy. The CDR3 regions of TCR beta were amplified from RNA transcripts. When the TCR CDR3 underwent first-round RT-PCR, the HTBI primer set was used. From the multiplex PCR reads, TCRdb called clonotypes with MiXCR, one entry per CDR3 protein. The sample has some 350,000 distinct CDR3 sequences; 15% to 18% are singletons. First hyperthyroidism diagnosis is when the blood sample was obtained, before any ophthalmopathy symptoms. The CDR3 is 11 residues long. V lost 0 bases to trimming and J lost 7 bases, with 3 bases between them. Germline V gene data show CDR1 as SGHNT and CDR2 as YYREEE (reference sequence).

Sequencing was performed on blood. The receptor was derived from a woman between 18 and 30 years old with Graves' hyperthyroidism that later progressed to Graves' ophthalmopathy. The chain employs TRBV5-4 and TRBJ2-3; D unresolved. CDR3 bases: TGTGCCAGCAGCTTGGCGTATACGCAGTATTTT. Amino acids: CASSLAYTQYF.